This T cell receptor beta chain emerged from a study of T cells in Graves' hyperthyroidism and ophthalmopathy. Whole-study results and caveats: Ophthalmopathy was separated from stable hyperthyroidism by a 13 V-J model. Blood held most thyroid clonotypes expanded above 0.001 frequency.

CDR3 length: 13 residues. V shed 6 bases and J shed 3 bases, with 12 bases lying between them. This clonotype was counted at least ten times. Its target is not known. TCR beta CDR3 regions were amplified from RNA transcripts. The TCR CDR3 first-round RT-PCR relied on the HTBI primer set. TCRdb processed the multiplex PCR reads anew with MiXCR; each CDR3 protein has one entry. Of about 710,000 distinct CDR3 sequences in the sample, roughly 15% are singletons; the top ten hold roughly 8%. Patients between 18 and 65 years old had hyperthyroidism, newly diagnosed and lasting under 2 months. Patients having uncontrolled infection, another autoimmune disease, pregnancy or lactation were not included.

The material sequenced was blood. The V call is TRBV12-3 or TRBV12-4, the J call TRBJ2-7, with D possibly being TRBD1 (6 bases). The receptor was derived from a man younger than 35 with Graves' hyperthyroidism. The CDR3 region is CASSQGPDYEQYF. The CDR3 DNA sequence: TGTGCCAGCAGCCAGGGGCCTGACTACGAGCAGTACTTC.